These 17 T cell receptor beta chains came from one sample sequenced in a study of response to subunit inactivated influenza vaccine. TCRdb used MiXCR to reprocess the RT-PCR reads, holding one entry per CDR3 protein. The sample has about 160,000 distinct CDR3 sequences, roughly a tenth seen once. The input for sequencing was non-naive T cells sorted from PBMCs, taken roughly 6 weeks after vaccination. Receptor source: a man in his fifties or sixties who received an inactivated influenza vaccine.

The J gene is TRBJ1-5, the V gene TRBV27; no reliable D call. CDR1 is MNHEY, CDR2 SMNVEV, per germline (reference sequence). The CDR3 sequence is 17 residues long. V gave up 0 bases and J gave up 5 bases, with 17 bases separating them. The CDR3 sequence: CASSLSIVTVGHQPQHF. The CDR3 nucleotides are TGTGCCAGCAGTTTATCGATCGTTACCGTTGGGCATCAGCCCCAGCATTTT.

In this sample, this clonotype turned up a few times. V usage is TRBV7-2 and J usage is TRBJ2-7; 12 bases match TRBD2. There are 17 residues in the CDR3. Germline CDR1 reads SGHTA; CDR2 reads FQGNSA. The junction had 9 bases not matched to a gene; V was cut back by 3 bases and J by 3 bases. The DNA for the CDR3 is TGTGCCAGCAGCTTCGCTAGCGGGGGGGCTAGGGGCTACGAGCAGTACTTC. Translation gives CASSFASGGARGYEQYF.

This clonotype was detected a few times. The chain couples TRBV29-1 to TRBJ2-2, with 8 nucleotides matching TRBD1. Looked up from germline, CDR1 is SQVTM and CDR2 is ANQGSEA. There are 14 residues in the CDR3. V dropped 7 bases and J dropped 2; count of bases not matched to a gene: 6. The CDR3 DNA is TGCAGCGCACAGGGGGGCACAAACACCGGGGAGCTGTTTTTT. It encodes CSAQGGTNTGELFF.

With respect to this clonotype: This CDR3 is missing its conserved last phenylalanine or tryptophan, likely due to a read error. This rearrangement joins TRBV10-3 to TRBJ2-2; 9 nucleotides agree with TRBD2. CDR1 ENHRY and CDR2 SYGVKD come from the germline V gene. The V segment lost 0 bases and the J segment 5 bases; nucleotides outside the gene matches: 4. The CDR3 runs 16 residues. The CDR3 here is CAISESAGGLTGELFL. The CDR3 nucleotides are TGTGCCATCAGTGAGTCAGCGGGAGGATTGACCGGGGAGCTGTTTCTT.

Ten or more counts support this clonotype. This CDR3 reads CSARDLRLTGELFF. The CDR3 DNA sequence: TGCAGTGCTAGAGATCTCCGCCTTACCGGGGAGCTGTTTTTT. The V gene is TRBV20-1, the J gene TRBJ2-2, with D hard to call. Germline V gene lookup returns CDR1 DFQATT and CDR2 SNEGSKA (reference sequence). The V gene lost 0 bases and the J gene lost 5 bases, with 10 bases spanning the gap. This CDR3 is built from 14 residues.

This clonotype was observed a few times. CDR3 coding DNA: TGTGCCAGCAGCGTCGGGACTCGGCCCTCCGGCGAAGGGTCTGAGCAGTTCTTC. Amino acid sequence: CASSVGTRPSGEGSEQFF. V and J are TRBV11-2 and TRBJ2-1, with a possible D match to TRBD2 (6 bases). The CDR3 has 18 residues. CDR1 and CDR2 (germline): SGHAT, FQNNGV. V lost 5 bases and J lost 9, with 29 bases in between.

This clonotype was found many times. The genes are TRBV7-2 and TRBJ2-7; perhaps TRBD1 as D (7 bases). V dropped 1 base and J dropped 13 bases, with 17 bases sitting between them. The CDR3 sequence is 13 residues long. Germline V gene lookup returns CDR1 SGHTA and CDR2 FQGNSA. CDR3 sequence: CASSLGEAGQTYF. CDR3 DNA sequence: TGTGCCAGCAGCTTAGGAGAGGCGGGACAGACTTACTTC.

This clonotype was seen only once. Sequence at one end of the junction differs from germline and may be a read error. The chain joins TRBV7-7 to TRBJ1-4; D gene unclear. Germline V gives CDR1 SSHAT, CDR2 FNYEAQ (reference sequence). CDR3 size: 15 residues. The CDR3: CASSQTSGTGEKLSF. CDR3 in DNA: TGTGCTAGCAGTCAGACGTCCGGAACCGGAGAAAAACTGTCTTTT.

This clonotype was counted many times. The CDR3 region has the DNA TGTGCCAGCAGCTTAGGTCCCGCCAGTTCTGGAAACACCATATATTTT. Its translation is CASSLGPASSGNTIYF. J is TRBJ1-3 and V is TRBV7-2; no firm D call. The CDR3 contains 16 residues. Between the trimmed V and J ends, which lost 1 base and 1 base, there was a span of 11 bases. Per the germline V gene, CDR1 is SGHTA and CDR2 is FQGNSA.

This clonotype was detected many times. V usage is TRBV5-1 and J usage is TRBJ2-7; no reliable D call. CDR3 length: 13 amino acids. Germline CDR1 SGHRS, CDR2 YFSETQ. V was pared by 2 bases and J by 0 bases, with 6 bases between. The CDR3 region has the DNA TGCGCCAGCAGCTTTCTGGACTCCTACGAGCAGTACTTC. Its translation is CASSFLDSYEQYF.

This clonotype was recorded many times. The chain combines TRBV24-1 with TRBJ2-5; the match to TRBD1 covers 7 bases. Germline values: CDR1 KGHDR, CDR2 SFDVKD. After removal of 1 base from V and 2 bases from J, the junction contained 3 bases not matched to a gene. CDR3 length equals 15 residues. The DNA of the CDR3 is TGTGCCACCAGTGATTTCCGGACAGGTCAAGAGACCCAGTACTTC. Translation: CATSDFRTGQETQYF.

This clonotype appeared many times. The gene calls are TRBV28 and TRBJ2-7, with D hard to call. The CDR3 has 11 amino acids. Germline-derived CDR1 and CDR2 are MDHEN and SYDVKM. Trimming left V 5 bases short and J 4 bases short, with 6 bases between. The DNA for the CDR3 is TGTGCCAGCAGTCCCCATTACGAGCAGTACTTC. Its protein is CASSPHYEQYF.

This clonotype was recorded a few times. The V call is TRBV11-3, the J call TRBJ2-1; 7 bases agree with TRBD2. The CDR3 sequence is 12 residues long. V was clipped by 1 base and J by 10 bases; unmatched bases: 1. Germline CDR1 is SGHNT and CDR2 is YENEEA. In DNA form, the CDR3 reads TGTGCCAGCAGCTTAGTCGGGAGGGAGCAGTTCTTC. Its translation is CASSLVGREQFF.

The genes are TRBV10-2 and TRBJ2-3; TRBD2 is a possible D gene (6 bases). V shed 2 bases and J shed 5 bases, with 11 bases lying between them. This CDR3 is built from 14 residues. In germline, CDR1 is WSHSY, CDR2 SAAADI. In nucleotides, the CDR3 is TGCGCCAGCAGTGAGGCGGGGATGGGAGATACGCAGTATTTT. Translated, it gives CASSEAGMGDTQYF.

The J gene is TRBJ2-2, the V gene TRBV24-1, with 9 positions matching TRBD1. From germline, CDR1 is KGHDR and CDR2 SFDVKD. Losses at the gene ends were 3 bases for V and 0 bases for J; bases not matched to a gene: 7. This CDR3 contains 18 residues. The DNA for the CDR3 is TGTGCCACCAGTGATCCACCGGGACAGGGAACGAACACCGGGGAGCTGTTTTTT. Amino acids: CATSDPPGQGTNTGELFF.

This clonotype was seen a handful of times. The chain uses TRBV11-2 and TRBJ2-3; the D gene is possibly TRBD2 (5 bases). Trimming shortened V by 4 bases and J by 2 bases, and 10 bases separated the two germline ends. The germline CDR1 and CDR2 sequences are SGHAT and FQNNGV. The CDR3 is 14 residues long. CDR3 region: CASSWRSYTDTQYF. DNA for the CDR3: TGTGCCAGCAGCTGGAGGAGTTACACAGATACGCAGTATTTT.

This clonotype has just a few counts. J is TRBJ2-3 and V is TRBV7-2, with 9 bases aligning to TRBD1. Looked up from germline, CDR1 is SGHTA and CDR2 is FQGNSA. Trimming took 1 base from V and 6 from J; bases not matched to a gene: 8. The CDR3 spans 16 residues. The CDR3 loop is CASSLGRDRVFDTQYF. Here the CDR3 DNA reads TGTGCCAGCAGCTTAGGGCGGGACAGGGTATTTGATACGCAGTATTTT. The full variable domain, in which reference TRBV7-2 and TRBJ2-3 provide the parts outside the CDR3, is GAGVSQSPSNKVTEKGKDVELRCDPISGHTALYWYRQSLGQGLEFLIYFQGNSAPDKSGLPSDRFSAERTGGSVSTLTIQRTQQEDSAVYLCASSLGRDRVFDTQYFGPGTRLTVL.